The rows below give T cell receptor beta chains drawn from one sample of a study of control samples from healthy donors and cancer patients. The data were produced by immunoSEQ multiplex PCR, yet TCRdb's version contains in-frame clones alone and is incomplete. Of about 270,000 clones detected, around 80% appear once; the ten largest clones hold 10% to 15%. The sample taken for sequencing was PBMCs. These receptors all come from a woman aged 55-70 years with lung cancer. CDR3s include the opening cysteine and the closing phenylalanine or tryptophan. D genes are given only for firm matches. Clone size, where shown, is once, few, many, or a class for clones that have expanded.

CDR3: CATSEYRDRGTDTQYF
DNA: TGTGCCACCAGTGAGTACCGGGACAGGGGGACAGATACGCAGTATTTT
J: TRBJ2-3
size: -
V: TRBV24-1
D: TRBD1
length: 16

CDR3: CASSPWTSGRARVEQFF
DNA: TGTGCCAGCAGCCCATGGACTAGCGGGAGGGCCCGTGTAGAGCAGTTCTTC
J: TRBJ2-1
size: few
V: TRBV5-5
D: TRBD2
length: 17

CDR3: CASSHVFF
DNA: TGTGCCAGCAGCCATGTGTTCTTC
J: TRBJ2-1
size: -
V: TRBV3-1/TRBV3-2
D: -
length: 8

CDR3: CASSEVPGGTHEQYF
DNA: TGTGCCAGCAGTGAAGTTCCGGGTGGGACCCACGAGCAGTACTTC
J: TRBJ2-7
size: -
V: TRBV2
D: -
length: 15

CDR3: CASSFQGEVDTEAFF
DNA: TGTGCCAGCAGTTTCCAGGGGGAGGTAGACACTGAAGCTTTCTTT
J: TRBJ1-1
size: -
V: TRBV28
D: TRBD1
length: 15

CDR3: CASSRGHHNEQFF
DNA: TGCGCCAGCAGTCGCGGACACCACAATGAGCAGTTCTTC
J: TRBJ2-1
size: -
V: TRBV23-1
D: -
length: 13

CDR3: CASSPGGRTDTQYF
DNA: TGTGCCAGCAGTCCAGGGGGCCGCACAGATACGCAGTATTTT
J: TRBJ2-3
size: once
V: TRBV7-3
D: TRBD1
length: 14

CDR3: CASSEARGVNTEAFF
DNA: TGTGCCAGCAGTGAAGCCCGGGGGGTGAACACTGAAGCTTTCTTT
J: TRBJ1-1
size: -
V: TRBV6-1
D: -
length: 15

CDR3: CASSRRTATEAFF
DNA: TGTGCCAGCAGTAGAAGGACCGCTACTGAAGCTTTCTTT
J: TRBJ1-1
size: few
V: TRBV27
D: -
length: 13

CDR3: CASSGGAGISYEQYF
DNA: TGTGCCAGCAGCGGCGGGGCAGGGATTTCCTACGAGCAGTACTTC
J: TRBJ2-7
size: -
V: TRBV5-4
D: -
length: 15

CDR3: CASSRTSGRPDTQYF
DNA: TGTGCCAGCAGTCGGACTAGCGGGAGACCAGATACGCAGTATTTT
J: TRBJ2-3
size: -
V: TRBV2
D: TRBD2
length: 15

CDR3: CASIRGLVREKLFF
DNA: TGTGCCAGCATTAGGGGGCTCGTACGGGAAAAACTGTTTTTT
J: TRBJ1-4
size: -
V: TRBV2
D: TRBD1
length: 14

CDR3: CASSLSWSSYNSPLHF
DNA: TGTGCCAGCAGCCTCAGTTGGAGCTCCTATAATTCACCCCTCCACTTT
J: TRBJ1-6
size: -
V: TRBV9
D: -
length: 16

CDR3: CASSPSRNYGYTF
DNA: TGTGCCAGCAGCCCCAGCAGGAACTATGGCTACACCTTC
J: TRBJ1-2
size: -
V: TRBV6-4
D: -
length: 13

CDR3: CASRGPAGEQFF
DNA: TGTGCCAGCAGGGGGCCAGCGGGTGAGCAGTTCTTC
J: TRBJ2-1
size: -
V: TRBV28
D: -
length: 12

CDR3: CASSGPMNTGELFF
DNA: TGTGCCAGCAGTGGGCCCATGAACACCGGGGAGCTGTTTTTT
J: TRBJ2-2
size: -
V: TRBV2
D: -
length: 14

CDR3: CASSADLGEQYF
DNA: TGTGCCAGTAGCGCAGACTTGGGCGAGCAGTACTTC
J: TRBJ2-7
size: -
V: TRBV9
D: -
length: 12

CDR3: CASTINPPGIFSPLHF
DNA: TGTGCCAGCACCATCAACCCCCCCGGGATTTTCTCACCCCTCCACTTT
J: TRBJ1-6
size: -
V: TRBV5-6
D: -
length: 16

CDR3: CASTTLSSGGGRETQYF
DNA: TGTGCCAGCACCACCCTCTCTAGCGGGGGAGGTCGAGAGACCCAGTACTTC
J: TRBJ2-5
size: -
V: TRBV27
D: TRBD2
length: 17

CDR3: CATRAAGGPHEQFF
DNA: TGTGCCACCCGGGCCGCGGGAGGGCCTCATGAGCAGTTCTTC
J: TRBJ2-1
size: -
V: TRBV15
D: TRBD2
length: 14

CDR3: CASSPKTAGANVLTF
DNA: TGTGCCAGCAGTCCAAAGACGGCTGGGGCCAACGTCCTGACTTTC
J: TRBJ2-6
size: -
V: TRBV3-1/TRBV3-2
D: -
length: 15

CDR3: CASSLSPFTDTQYF
DNA: TGTGCCAGCAGCTTGTCGCCCTTCACAGATACGCAGTATTTT
J: TRBJ2-3
size: few
V: TRBV5-6
D: -
length: 14

CDR3: CASSPSEGDLYGYTF
DNA: TGCGCCAGCAGCCCTTCAGAGGGGGATCTCTATGGCTACACCTTC
J: TRBJ1-2
size: once
V: TRBV4-1
D: -
length: 15

CDR3: CASSYSGQGNEKLFF
DNA: TGTGCCAGCAGCTACTCCGGCCAGGGGAATGAAAAACTGTTTTTT
J: TRBJ1-4
size: -
V: TRBV7-9
D: -
length: 15

CDR3: CASSRPLGTDTQYF
DNA: TGTGCCAGCAGCCGACCCCTCGGCACAGATACGCAGTATTTT
J: TRBJ2-3
size: -
V: TRBV5-5
D: -
length: 14

CDR3: CASSLQSLTTYEQYF
DNA: TGCGCCAGCAGCCTCCAGTCACTTACTACCTACGAGCAGTACTTC
J: TRBJ2-7
size: -
V: TRBV5-1
D: -
length: 15

CDR3: CASSPSSRLNNEQFF
DNA: TGTGCCAGCAGTCCCAGCTCCAGGCTAAACAATGAGCAGTTCTTC
J: TRBJ2-1
size: -
V: TRBV6-5
D: -
length: 15

CDR3: CASSPGLVILHEQYF
DNA: TGTGCCAGCTCCCCGGGACTAGTAATTCTCCACGAGCAGTACTTC
J: TRBJ2-7
size: -
V: TRBV18
D: TRBD2
length: 15

CDR3: CASSFSGLEQFF
DNA: TGTGCCAGCAGTTTTTCGGGCCTTGAGCAGTTCTTC
J: TRBJ2-1
size: -
V: TRBV27
D: -
length: 12

CDR3: CASSPFPETVAKNIQYF
DNA: TGTGCCAGCTCACCATTTCCAGAGACCGTAGCCAAAAACATTCAGTACTTC
J: TRBJ2-4
size: -
V: TRBV18
D: -
length: 17

CDR3: CASSQIDSGETQYF
DNA: TGTGCCAGCTCGCAAATCGACAGCGGAGAGACCCAGTACTTC
J: TRBJ2-5
size: -
V: TRBV18
D: -
length: 14

CDR3: CASTPDGLANYGYTF
DNA: TGTGCCAGCACCCCGGACGGCCTAGCTAACTATGGCTACACCTTC
J: TRBJ1-2
size: -
V: TRBV6-6
D: -
length: 15

CDR3: CASSISLAGGADTQYF
DNA: TGCGCCAGCAGCATCTCTCTAGCGGGAGGCGCAGATACGCAGTATTTT
J: TRBJ2-3
size: -
V: TRBV5-1
D: TRBD2
length: 16

CDR3: CASSPHMNTEAFF
DNA: TGTGCCAGCAGCCCCCACATGAACACTGAAGCTTTCTTT
J: TRBJ1-1
size: -
V: TRBV7-2
D: -
length: 13

CDR3: CASSLSTFTYEQYF
DNA: TGTGCCAGCAGCTTAAGTACTTTCACCTACGAGCAGTACTTC
J: TRBJ2-7
size: -
V: TRBV7-2
D: -
length: 14

CDR3: CASSTPGQPYGYTF
DNA: TGTGCCAGCAGTACCCCGGGACAACCATATGGCTACACCTTC
J: TRBJ1-2
size: -
V: TRBV28
D: -
length: 14

CDR3: CASGGTELTYEQYF
DNA: TGTGCCAGCGGGGGGACGGAGTTGACCTACGAGCAGTACTTC
J: TRBJ2-7
size: -
V: TRBV2
D: -
length: 14

CDR3: CASSQPMGLNYGYTF
DNA: TGTGCCAGCAGCCAGCCGATGGGCTTAAACTATGGCTACACCTTC
J: TRBJ1-2
size: -
V: TRBV7-8
D: -
length: 15

CDR3: CASKRQMDTEAFF
DNA: TGTGCCAGTAAGAGACAGATGGACACTGAAGCTTTCTTT
J: TRBJ1-1
size: -
V: TRBV19
D: -
length: 13

CDR3: CASSPGWGSPNTGELFF
DNA: TGTGCCAGCAGCCCCGGATGGGGCAGTCCGAACACCGGGGAGCTGTTTTTT
J: TRBJ2-2
size: many
V: TRBV11-3
D: -
length: 17

CDR3: CASSWLGQGHRRSYGYTF
DNA: TGTGCCAGCAGCTGGCTTGGACAGGGCCACCGCCGGTCCTATGGCTACACCTTC
J: TRBJ1-2
size: -
V: TRBV5-8
D: TRBD1
length: 18

CDR3: CASGLAPNRETQYF
DNA: TGTGCTAGTGGTTTGGCTCCCAATCGGGAGACCCAGTACTTC
J: TRBJ2-5
size: -
V: TRBV12-5
D: -
length: 14

CDR3: CASSFRQGSYGYTF
DNA: TGTGCCAGCAGCTTTAGACAGGGTTCCTATGGCTACACCTTC
J: TRBJ1-2
size: -
V: TRBV7-9
D: TRBD1
length: 14

CDR3: CASSIWGGAGNIQYF
DNA: TGTGCCAGCAGTATATGGGGGGGGGCAGGAAACATTCAGTACTTC
J: TRBJ2-4
size: -
V: TRBV27
D: -
length: 15

CDR3: CASSLVQETQYF
DNA: TGCGCCAGCAGCTTAGTCCAAGAGACCCAGTACTTC
J: TRBJ2-5
size: -
V: TRBV5-1
D: -
length: 12

CDR3: CASGCGRGGTNTGELFF
DNA: TGTGCTAGTGGTTGCGGGCGGGGGGGAACGAACACCGGGGAGCTGTTTTTT
J: TRBJ2-2
size: -
V: TRBV12-5
D: TRBD2
length: 17

CDR3: CASTFTSGGAVEQYF
DNA: TGTGCCAGCACGTTTACTAGCGGGGGGGCGGTCGAGCAGTACTTC
J: TRBJ2-7
size: -
V: TRBV6-5
D: TRBD2
length: 15

CDR3: CASSRDRANYGYTF
DNA: TGCGCCAGCAGCAGGGACAGGGCTAATTATGGCTACACCTTC
J: TRBJ1-2
size: -
V: TRBV10-2
D: TRBD1
length: 14

CDR3: CASSLIRTGAYEQYF
DNA: TGCGCCAGCAGCTTAATCAGGACAGGTGCCTACGAGCAGTACTTC
J: TRBJ2-7
size: -
V: TRBV5-1
D: TRBD1
length: 15